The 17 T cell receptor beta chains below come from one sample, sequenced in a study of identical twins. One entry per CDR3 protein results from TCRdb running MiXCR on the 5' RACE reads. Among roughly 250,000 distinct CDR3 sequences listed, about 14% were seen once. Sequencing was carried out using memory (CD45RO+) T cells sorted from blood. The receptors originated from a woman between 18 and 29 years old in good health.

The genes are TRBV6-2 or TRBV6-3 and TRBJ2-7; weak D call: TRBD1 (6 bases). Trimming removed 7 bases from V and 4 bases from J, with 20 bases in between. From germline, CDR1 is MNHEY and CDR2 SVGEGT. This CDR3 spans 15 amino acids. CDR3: CASNSGQSKTYEQYF. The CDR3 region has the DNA TGTGCCAGCAATTCAGGACAGAGCAAAACTTACGAGCAGTACTTC.

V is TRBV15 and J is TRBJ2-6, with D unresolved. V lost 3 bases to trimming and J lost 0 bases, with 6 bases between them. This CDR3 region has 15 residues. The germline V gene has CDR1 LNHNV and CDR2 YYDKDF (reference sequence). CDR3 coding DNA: TGTGCCACCAGCAGTCTTAGCTCTGGGGCCAACGTCCTGACTTTC. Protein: CATSSLSSGANVLTF.

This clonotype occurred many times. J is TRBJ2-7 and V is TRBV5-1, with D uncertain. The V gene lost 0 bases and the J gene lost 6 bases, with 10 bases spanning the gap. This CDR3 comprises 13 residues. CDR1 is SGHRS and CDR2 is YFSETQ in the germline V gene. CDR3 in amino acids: CASSLDGYGEQYF. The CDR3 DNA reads TGCGCCAGCAGCTTGGACGGGTACGGCGAGCAGTACTTC.

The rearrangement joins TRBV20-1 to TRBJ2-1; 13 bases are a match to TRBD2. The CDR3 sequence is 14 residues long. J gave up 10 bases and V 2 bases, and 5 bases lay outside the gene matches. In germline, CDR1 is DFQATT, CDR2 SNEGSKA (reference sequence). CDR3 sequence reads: CSARWTSGSIEQFF. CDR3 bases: TGCAGTGCTAGATGGACTAGCGGGAGTATCGAGCAGTTCTTC.

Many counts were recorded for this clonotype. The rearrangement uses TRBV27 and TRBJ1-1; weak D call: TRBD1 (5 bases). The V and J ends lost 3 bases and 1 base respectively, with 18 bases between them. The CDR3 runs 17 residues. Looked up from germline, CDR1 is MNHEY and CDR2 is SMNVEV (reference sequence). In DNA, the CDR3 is TGTGCCAGCAGTTTTGGGAAGGGGCGGGGGGGGAACACTGAAGCTTTCTTT. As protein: CASSFGKGRGGNTEAFF.

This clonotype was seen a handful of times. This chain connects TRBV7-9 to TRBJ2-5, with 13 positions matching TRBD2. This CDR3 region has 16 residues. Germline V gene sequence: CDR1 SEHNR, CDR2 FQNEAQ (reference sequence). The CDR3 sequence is CAGTGTSGKGRETQYF. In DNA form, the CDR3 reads TGTGCGGGCACCGGGACTAGCGGGAAAGGGCGCGAGACCCAGTACTTC. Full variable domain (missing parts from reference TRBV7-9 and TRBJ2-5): DTGVSQNPRHKITKRGQNVTFRCDPISEHNRLYWYRQTLGQGPEFLTYFQNEAQLEKSRLLSDRFSAERPKGSFSTLEIQRTEQGDSAMYLCAGTGTSGKGRETQYFGPGTRLLVL.

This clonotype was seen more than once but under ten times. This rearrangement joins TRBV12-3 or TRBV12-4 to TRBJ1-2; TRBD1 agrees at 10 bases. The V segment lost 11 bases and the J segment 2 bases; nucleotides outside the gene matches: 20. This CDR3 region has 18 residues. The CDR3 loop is CAFSLGRQGALQNYGYTF. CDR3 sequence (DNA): TGTGCCTTCAGTTTAGGGCGACAGGGGGCCCTCCAAAACTATGGCTACACCTTC.

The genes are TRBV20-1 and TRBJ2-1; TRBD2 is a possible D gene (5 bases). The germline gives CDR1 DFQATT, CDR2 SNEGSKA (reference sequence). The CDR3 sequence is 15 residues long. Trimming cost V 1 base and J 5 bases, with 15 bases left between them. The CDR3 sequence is CSARVRAATNNEQFF. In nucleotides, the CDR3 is TGCAGTGCTAGAGTTAGGGCTGCGACTAACAATGAGCAGTTCTTC.

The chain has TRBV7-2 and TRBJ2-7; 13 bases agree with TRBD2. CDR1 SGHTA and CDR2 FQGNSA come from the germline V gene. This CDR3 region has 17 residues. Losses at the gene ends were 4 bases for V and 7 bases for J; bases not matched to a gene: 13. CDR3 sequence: CASSSRPPGLAGAEQYF. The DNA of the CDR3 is TGTGCCAGCAGCTCCCGACCGCCAGGACTAGCGGGAGCAGAGCAGTACTTC.

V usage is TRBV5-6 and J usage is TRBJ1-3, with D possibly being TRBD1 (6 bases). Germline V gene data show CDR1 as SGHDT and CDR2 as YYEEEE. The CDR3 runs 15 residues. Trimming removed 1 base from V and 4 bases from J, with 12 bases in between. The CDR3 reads CASSLSPQGGNTIYF. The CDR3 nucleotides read TGTGCCAGCAGCTTGTCCCCGCAGGGGGGAAACACCATATATTTT.

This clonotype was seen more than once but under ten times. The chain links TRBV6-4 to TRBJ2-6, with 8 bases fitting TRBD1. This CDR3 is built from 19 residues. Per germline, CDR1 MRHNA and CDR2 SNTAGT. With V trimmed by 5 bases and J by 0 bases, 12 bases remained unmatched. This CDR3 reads CASSHPWTGLGSGANVLTF. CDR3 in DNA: TGTGCCAGCAGTCACCCTTGGACAGGGTTGGGCTCTGGGGCCAACGTCCTGACTTTC.

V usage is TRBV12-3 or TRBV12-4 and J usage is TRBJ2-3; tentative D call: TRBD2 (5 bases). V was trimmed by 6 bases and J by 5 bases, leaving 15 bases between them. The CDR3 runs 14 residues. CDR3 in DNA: TGTGCCAGCAGCTTAAGAACTAGATTAGATACGCAGTATTTT. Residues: CASSLRTRLDTQYF.

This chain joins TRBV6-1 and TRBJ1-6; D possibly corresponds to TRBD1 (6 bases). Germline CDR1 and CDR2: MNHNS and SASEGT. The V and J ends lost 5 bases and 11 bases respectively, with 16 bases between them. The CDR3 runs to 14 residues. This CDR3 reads CASSPIRTATPLHF. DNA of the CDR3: TGTGCCAGCAGTCCAATCCGGACAGCTACACCCCTCCACTTT.

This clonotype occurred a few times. CDR3: CASRRGGTGTEKLFF. The CDR3 coding sequence is TGTGCCAGCAGGAGAGGGGGGACAGGGACGGAAAAACTGTTTTTT. The chain links TRBV6-1 to TRBJ1-4, with TRBD1 matching 9 bases. The CDR3 totals 15 residues. The germline V gene encodes CDR1 MNHNS and CDR2 SASEGT. Germline trimming cut 6 bases from V and 8 bases from J; bases unmatched to any gene: 10.

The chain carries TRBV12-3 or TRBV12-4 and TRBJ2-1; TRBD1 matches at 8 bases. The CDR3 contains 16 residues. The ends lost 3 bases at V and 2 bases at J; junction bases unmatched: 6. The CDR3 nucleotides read TGTGCCAGCAGTTTCGGCCCAGGGGGCCCCTACAATGAGCAGTTCTTC. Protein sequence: CASSFGPGGPYNEQFF.

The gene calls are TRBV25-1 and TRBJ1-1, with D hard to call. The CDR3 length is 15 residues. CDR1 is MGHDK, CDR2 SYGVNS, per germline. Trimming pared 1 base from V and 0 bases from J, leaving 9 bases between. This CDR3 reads CASSELGGMNTEAFF. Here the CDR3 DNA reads TGTGCCAGCAGTGAATTAGGCGGGATGAACACTGAAGCTTTCTTT.

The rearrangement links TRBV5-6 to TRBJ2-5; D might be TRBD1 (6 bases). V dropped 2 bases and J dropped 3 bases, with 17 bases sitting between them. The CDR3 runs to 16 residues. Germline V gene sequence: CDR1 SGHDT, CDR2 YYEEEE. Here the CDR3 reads CASSLRGSGREETQYF. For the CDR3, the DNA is TGTGCCAGCAGCTTAAGGGGGTCTGGGCGGGAAGAGACCCAGTACTTC. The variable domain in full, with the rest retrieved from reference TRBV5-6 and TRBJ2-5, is DAGVTQSPTHLIKTRGQQVTLRCSPKSGHDTVSWYQQALGQGPQFIFQYYEEEERQRGNFPDRFSGHQFPNYSSELNVNALLLGDSALYLCASSLRGSGREETQYFGPGTRLLVL.